This TCR beta chain was documented in a study of blood T cell repertoires in COVID-19. Using immunoSEQ multiplex PCR, the repertoire was profiled, and TCRdb retains in-frame clones only, with some absent. Among under 200,000 clones, more than 70% were seen once, and the ten largest hold around 1.5%. Trimming pared 6 bases from V and 5 bases from J, leaving 13 bases between. This CDR3 region has 13 residues. This clonotype was obtained from a young man with active or convalescent COVID-19. Sequencing input: peripheral blood. The chain joins TRBV12-3 or TRBV12-4 to TRBJ1-1; tentative D call: TRBD1 (5 bases). DNA for the CDR3: TGTGCCAGCAGCGCGGGGCGGTGGACTGAAGCTTTCTTT. It encodes CASSAGRWTEAFF.